One and the same sample provided the 29 T cell receptor beta chains below, sequenced in a study of cytomegalovirus exposure and HLA in healthy donors. Researchers ran the PCR with 60 Vbeta and 13 Jbeta primers. Sequenced by immunoSEQ multiplex PCR; TCRdb stores in-frame clones only, minus some. The sample has about 150,000 clones; about 85% are singletons. Sequencing was done on a sample of PBMCs. The receptors originated from a woman in her late teens or twenties in good health and CMV-seronegative.

The chain is built from TRBV14 and TRBJ2-7; no definite D call. This CDR3 contains 13 residues. Germline values: CDR1 SGHDN, CDR2 FVKESK. V lost 3 bases and J 1 base, leaving 7 bases between the germline ends. CDR3 DNA: TGTGCCAGCAGCCATTTCAGTTCCTACGAGCAGTACTTC. It specifies CASSHFSSYEQYF.

The chain uses TRBV7-2 and TRBJ2-1; 12 positions match TRBD1. Losses at the gene ends were 7 bases for V and 9 bases for J; bases not matched to a gene: 16. The germline V gene has CDR1 SGHTA and CDR2 FQGNSA. This CDR3 has 17 amino acids. The CDR3: CASIDLGGDRGLGEQFF. The CDR3 coding sequence is TGTGCCAGCATCGACCTGGGGGGGGACAGGGGGCTTGGTGAGCAGTTCTTC.

CDR3 in amino acids: CASSQETGPSSYEQYF. DNA for the CDR3: TGTGCCAGCAGCCAAGAGACAGGGCCGAGCTCCTACGAGCAGTACTTC. The chain carries TRBV4-2 and TRBJ2-7; TRBD1 matches 7 bases. Trimming cost V 0 bases and J 0 bases; bases outside gene matches: 5. Germline V lookup: CDR1 LGHNA, CDR2 YNFKEQ. CDR3 length equals 16 residues.

The chain carries TRBV27 and TRBJ2-3; possibly TRBD2 for D (6 bases). The CDR3 covers 15 residues. Trimming took off 5 bases at V and 4 bases at J, with 16 bases between the two ends. Germline CDR1 reads MNHEY; CDR2 reads SMNVEV (reference sequence). CDR3 DNA sequence: TGTGCCAGCAGTCCCCTACGGGGGAAGGCAGATACGCAGTATTTT. It yields the protein CASSPLRGKADTQYF.

The chain uses TRBV28 and TRBJ2-5; a possible D gene is TRBD2 (6 bases). The tail of the sequence fits TRBJ2-7 better, so the J call may be wrong. The CDR3 contains 14 residues. Germline loops: CDR1 MDHEN, CDR2 SYDVKM. For the CDR3, the DNA is TGTGCCAGCAGTTTAGGGGCGGGATTAGACGAGCAGTACTTC. This encodes CASSLGAGLDEQYF.

The chain uses TRBV6-5 and TRBJ2-2; tentative D call: TRBD2 (6 bases). The CDR3 extends over 16 amino acids. In germline, CDR1 is MNHEY, CDR2 SVGAGI. V was clipped by 2 bases and J by 6 bases, with 16 bases between them. The CDR3 spells CASSYAFEGTAGELFF. Here the CDR3 DNA reads TGTGCCAGCAGTTACGCTTTCGAGGGGACTGCCGGGGAGCTGTTTTTT.

This clone occurred a few times. One end of the junction is discordant with germline, which a read error may explain. V and J are TRBV28 and TRBJ2-7, with 12 bases matching TRBD2. This CDR3 contains 17 residues. Germline V CDR1 and CDR2: MDHEN, SYDVKM. CDR3 bases: TGTGCCAGCAGTTTGGCGGCTAGCGGGAGGGCCTCCCACGAGCAGTACTTC. Protein sequence: CASSLAASGRASHEQYF.

The chain combines TRBV5-4 with TRBJ2-5; 8 positions agree with TRBD2. The J segment lost 2 bases and the V segment lost 4 bases, leaving 7 bases of the junction unmatched. The CDR3 extends over 15 amino acids. Looked up from germline, CDR1 is SGHNT and CDR2 is YYREEE (reference sequence). CDR3 loop: CASSGSGSWQETQYF. CDR3 DNA: TGTGCCAGCAGCGGGAGCGGGAGTTGGCAAGAGACCCAGTACTTC.

V usage is TRBV27 and J usage is TRBJ1-6; D not resolved. The CDR3 runs to 14 residues. V was shortened by 2 bases and J by 8 bases, with 10 bases between the two germline ends. CDR1 is MNHEY, CDR2 SMNVEV, per germline (reference sequence). The CDR3 is CASSLRGSHSPLHF. The CDR3 bases are TGTGCCAGCAGTTTACGGGGTTCGCATTCACCCCTCCACTTT.

The rearrangement uses TRBV7-6 and TRBJ2-7; a weak D match, TRBD2 (6 bases). The CDR3 contains 13 residues. The germline V gene has CDR1 SGHVS and CDR2 FNYEAQ. Deletions cut 2 bases from V and 5 bases from J, with 10 bases between. The DNA for the CDR3 is TGTGCCAGCAGCTTAACTAGCCTCGACGAGCAGTACTTC. As protein: CASSLTSLDEQYF.

The rearrangement joins TRBV4-2 to TRBJ1-2; D uncertain. The CDR3 contains 14 residues. Trimming cost V 3 bases and J 0 bases, with 8 bases left between them. CDR1 and CDR2 (germline): LGHNA, YNFKEQ. CDR3 DNA sequence: TGTGCCAGCAGCCAGGTCGGAGCTAACTATGGCTACACCTTC. Amino acids: CASSQVGANYGYTF.

This clone was seen once. This chain connects TRBV11-2 to TRBJ1-3; maybe TRBD1 (5 bases). This CDR3 has 17 residues. The germline CDR1 and CDR2 sequences are SGHAT and FQNNGV. V was cut by 1 base and J by 0 bases, with 13 bases left in between. Written as DNA, the CDR3 is TGTGCCAGCAGCTTAGTACACAGGAGAATCTCTGGAAACACCATATATTTT. Protein product: CASSLVHRRISGNTIYF.

This clone was seen once. This same CDR3 is encoded by further DNA sequences in the sample. The V gene is TRBV6-5, the J gene TRBJ2-5, with 10 bases aligning to TRBD2. The CDR3 covers 15 residues. Germline trimming cut 4 bases from V and 4 bases from J; bases unmatched to any gene: 6. Germline assignment: CDR1 MNHEY and CDR2 SVGAGI. The CDR3 DNA is TGTGCCAGCAGTTCCCTAACTAGCGGGGCAGAGACCCAGTACTTC. Translating it yields CASSSLTSGAETQYF.

This sequence joins TRBV28 and TRBJ2-5, with 14 nucleotides matching TRBD2. This CDR3 comprises 17 residues. Germline V gene sequence: CDR1 MDHEN, CDR2 SYDVKM. Trimming cost V 3 bases and J 5 bases; bases outside gene matches: 8. CDR3 region: CASSFGRLAGGPETQYF. The DNA for the CDR3 is TGTGCCAGCAGTTTCGGGCGACTAGCGGGGGGGCCCGAGACCCAGTACTTC.

This clone was observed a few times. The chain is built from TRBV4-3 and TRBJ2-7; a possible D gene is TRBD1 (6 bases). Trimming took off 0 bases at V and 7 bases at J, with 19 bases between the two ends. The CDR3 is 16 amino acids. The V gene's germline CDR1 is LGHNA and CDR2 YSLEER. The CDR3 loop is CASSQDLWTATGEQYF. CDR3 nucleotides: TGCGCCAGCAGCCAAGACCTCTGGACAGCCACGGGGGAGCAGTACTTC.

There are a few counts of this clone. This chain connects TRBV6-1 to TRBJ2-1; 7 bases fit TRBD1. This CDR3 region has 14 residues. Unmatched junction bases numbered 2, after V lost 6 bases and J lost 0 bases. The V gene's germline CDR1 is MNHNS and CDR2 SASEGT. In nucleotides, the CDR3 is TGTGCCAGCAGGGGGGACAGCTCCTACAATGAGCAGTTCTTC. The encoded protein is CASRGDSSYNEQFF.

V and J are TRBV29-1 and TRBJ1-5; D might be TRBD1 (5 bases). V was cut by 4 bases and J by 0 bases, with 7 bases left in between. The V gene's germline CDR1 is SQVTM and CDR2 ANQGSEA. The CDR3 length is 13 residues. This chain's CDR3 is CSVGQTSNQPQHF. CDR3 bases: TGCAGCGTTGGACAGACTAGCAATCAGCCCCAGCATTTT.

The rearrangement uses TRBV29-1 and TRBJ2-6; TRBD1 might be the D (6 bases). CDR3 length: 16 residues. Germline V gene lookup returns CDR1 SQVTM and CDR2 ANQGSEA. Trimming took off 3 bases at V and 4 bases at J, with 16 bases between the two ends. The chain's CDR3 is CSVDQQGSAGANVLTF. The DNA for the CDR3 is TGCAGCGTTGACCAACAGGGATCGGCCGGGGCCAACGTCCTGACTTTC.

The chain carries TRBV7-2 and TRBJ1-2; 10 nucleotides match TRBD1. V dropped 2 bases and J dropped 8; count of bases not matched to a gene: 8. There are 15 residues in the CDR3. Germline V gene lookup returns CDR1 SGHTA and CDR2 FQGNSA. CDR3 in amino acids: CASSLRGQGSGGYTF. DNA of the CDR3: TGTGCCAGCAGCTTAAGGGGACAGGGGTCGGGAGGCTACACCTTC.

This clone was picked up one time. This same CDR3 is encoded by further DNA sequences in the sample. In nucleotides, the CDR3 is TGCAGCGTGAGTTCAGGGCAAGAGACCCAGTACTTC. Protein sequence: CSVSSGQETQYF. V usage is TRBV29-1 and J usage is TRBJ2-5; D is possibly TRBD1 (5 bases). The V end was cut by 6 bases, the J end by 2 bases, with 10 bases between. CDR1 and CDR2 from the germline V gene are SQVTM and ANQGSEA. CDR3 length: 12 amino acids.

The chain recombines TRBV7-9 with TRBJ2-7; 9 bases match TRBD2. Germline V gives CDR1 SEHNR, CDR2 FQNEAQ (reference sequence). There are 15 residues in the CDR3. V lost 4 bases to trimming and J lost 6 bases; unmatched junction nucleotides: 10. The CDR3: CASSSSGTSLGEQYF. The CDR3 DNA follows: TGTGCCAGCAGCTCATCGGGGACTAGCTTAGGCGAGCAGTACTTC.

V and J are TRBV29-1 and TRBJ2-7; maybe TRBD1 (5 bases). The CDR3 sequence is 13 residues long. CDR1 is SQVTM and CDR2 is ANQGSEA in the germline V gene. V shed 7 bases and J shed 2 bases, with 15 bases lying between them. The CDR3 reads CSATTQGPYEQYF. CDR3 nucleotide sequence: TGCAGCGCCACGACTCAGGGTCCCTACGAGCAGTACTTC.

The chain links TRBV14 to TRBJ2-7, with 9 positions matching TRBD1. There are 13 residues in the CDR3. The V gene's germline CDR1 is SGHDN and CDR2 FVKESK. V was pared by 6 bases and J by 1 base, with 1 base of the junction left unmatched. The CDR3 loop is CASRDRGSYEQYF. The CDR3 coding sequence is TGTGCCAGCAGGGACAGGGGATCCTACGAGCAGTACTTC.

The chain combines TRBV6-5 with TRBJ2-5, with D maybe TRBD2 (5 bases). Germline CDR1 and CDR2: MNHEY and SVGAGI. Trimming removed 5 bases from V and 4 bases from J, with 11 bases in between. This CDR3 is built from 13 residues. The CDR3 coding sequence is TGTGCCAGCAGTAGCCGGACTTCAGAGACCCAGTACTTC. Translation: CASSSRTSETQYF.

Only a few counts were recorded for this clone. The chain joins TRBV27 to TRBJ2-7, with 10 nucleotides matching TRBD2. The germline gives CDR1 MNHEY, CDR2 SMNVEV (reference sequence). This CDR3 has 16 residues. The V segment lost 3 bases and the J segment 1 base; nucleotides outside the gene matches: 6. CDR3 loop: CASSFSRTSGSYEQYF. The CDR3, as DNA: TGTGCCAGCAGTTTCTCCCGGACTAGCGGTTCCTACGAGCAGTACTTC.

The J gene is TRBJ1-4, the V gene TRBV5-4; 9 nucleotides match TRBD1. The germline CDR1 and CDR2 sequences are SGHNT and YYREEE (reference sequence). This CDR3 spans 15 amino acids. The ends lost 3 bases at V and 4 bases at J; junction bases unmatched: 4. The CDR3, as DNA: TGTGCCAGCAGCTCTCGGGACAGGGTTAATGAAAAACTGTTTTTT. Translation gives CASSSRDRVNEKLFF.

CDR3 in DNA: TGTGCCAGCAGGGGAGTGGGGGAGACCCAGTACTTC. Translated, it gives CASRGVGETQYF. This rearrangement joins TRBV6-6 to TRBJ2-5; D perhaps matches TRBD2 (5 bases). Trimming removed 6 bases at V and 5 bases at J, with 10 bases between. There are 12 residues in the CDR3. CDR1 is MNHNY, CDR2 SVGAGI, per germline (reference sequence).

V and J are TRBV5-1 and TRBJ2-5, with TRBD1 matching over 7 bases. CDR1 is SGHRS, CDR2 YFSETQ, per germline. The junction had 5 bases not matched to a gene; V was cut back by 3 bases and J by 6 bases. The CDR3 is 13 residues long. In nucleotides, the CDR3 is TGCGCCAGCAGCTCCGGACAGGACCAGACCCAGTACTTC. It specifies CASSSGQDQTQYF. The variable domain in full, completed from reference TRBV5-1 and TRBJ2-5, reads KAGVTQTPRYLIKTRGQQVTLSCSPISGHRSVSWYQQTPGQGLQFLFEYFSETQRNKGNFPGRFSGRQFSNSRSEMNVSTLELGDSALYLCASSSGQDQTQYFGPGTRLLVL.

This clone was picked up one time. This chain uses TRBV5-4 with TRBJ1-4; 7 bases map to TRBD1. After removal of 3 bases from V and 6 bases from J, the junction contained 8 bases not matched to a gene. The germline gives CDR1 SGHNT, CDR2 YYREEE (reference sequence). The length of the CDR3 is 15 residues. Here the CDR3 reads CASSSNRGWDEKLFF. Written as DNA, the CDR3 is TGTGCCAGCAGCTCAAACAGGGGCTGGGATGAAAAACTGTTTTTT.